Following are 4 T cell receptor beta chains from one sample sequenced in a study of blood T cell repertoires in COVID-19. Using immunoSEQ multiplex PCR, the repertoire was profiled, and TCRdb retains in-frame clones only, with some absent. This table holds roughly 390,000 clones, around 87% found once. Sample: peripheral blood. All receptors come from a woman aged 25-40 years with COVID-19, enrolled during active disease.

V and J are TRBV11-3 and TRBJ2-1, with D hard to call. The CDR3 is made up of 12 amino acids. In germline, CDR1 is SGHNT, CDR2 YENEEA. V gave up 5 bases and J gave up 4 bases, with 6 bases separating them. The CDR3 here is CASSTDYNEQFF. The CDR3 DNA follows: TGTGCCAGCAGCACAGATTACAATGAGCAGTTCTTC.

The chain uses TRBV4-2 and TRBJ2-1, with D possibly matching TRBD2 (6 bases). CDR1 LGHNA and CDR2 YNFKEQ come from the germline V gene. CDR3 length: 16 amino acids. V lost 1 base, J lost 4 bases, and 14 bases lay in between. CDR3 coding DNA: TGTGCCAGCAGCCAAGGATACGGGAGTGGTTACAATGAGCAGTTCTTC. It specifies CASSQGYGSGYNEQFF.

The chain employs TRBV2 and TRBJ2-1; TRBD1 agrees at 9 bases. Germline CDR1 is SNHLY and CDR2 is FYNNEI. The junction had 7 bases not matched to a gene; V was cut back by 1 base and J by 9 bases. The CDR3 runs to 15 residues. In DNA form, the CDR3 reads TGTGCCAGCAGTGAAGTGGGGACAGGGAATGCTGAGCAGTTCTTC. Translated, it gives CASSEVGTGNAEQFF. Based on the CDR3 plus reference TRBV2 and TRBJ2-1, the full variable domain is EPEVTQTPSHQVTQMGQEVILRCVPISNHLYFYWYRQILGQKVEFLVSFYNNEISEKSEIFDDQFSVERPDGSNFTLKIRSTKLEDSAMYFCASSEVGTGNAEQFFGPGTRLTVL.

J is TRBJ1-6 and V is TRBV10-3, with 9 nucleotides matching TRBD1. CDR1 and CDR2 (germline): ENHRY, SYGVKD. This CDR3 spans 15 amino acids. V shed 0 bases, J shed 9 bases, and the junction held 3 bases outside the gene matches. CDR3 in DNA: TGTGCCATCAGTGAGTCGGGACAGGGTACTTCACCCCTCCACTTT. Its protein product is CAISESGQGTSPLHF.